Sequencing of this TCR beta chain was carried out in a study of blood T cell repertoires in COVID-19. In the study overall: The analysed material was cDNA or gDNA that came from T cells, B-cell-depleted T cells, or PBMCs.

Participant age was roughly 18 to 90 years, and participants resided in roughly 24 US areas. Allocation to cohorts depended on clinical history reported by the participants. Symptom resolution, clearance, or two negative PCRs marked the recovered donors of Cohort 3. The J segment lost 4 bases and the V segment lost 3 bases, leaving 6 bases of the junction unmatched. Per the germline V gene, CDR1 is SGHTA and CDR2 is FQGTGA. The CDR3 has 15 amino acids. Assay used: immunoSEQ multiplex PCR; TCRdb lists only in-frame clones, some missing. Among fewer than 200,000 clones listed, around 80% were seen once.

The rearrangement uses TRBV7-3 and TRBJ2-3, with 8 bases lining up with TRBD1. The sample consisted of PBMCs or T cells enriched from blood (not recorded which). The clonotype comes from a man in his forties or fifties who had recovered from COVID-19. CDR3 sequence (DNA): TGTGCCAGCAGCTTGTCAGGGGGCGCATCAGATACGCAGTATTTT. It is translated as CASSLSGGASDTQYF. The entire variable domain, with the rest obtained from reference TRBV7-3 and TRBJ2-3, is as follows: GAGVSQTPSNKVTEKGKYVELRCDPISGHTALYWYRQSLGQGPEFLIYFQGTGAADDSGLPNDRFFAVRPEGSVSTLKIQRTERGDSAVYLCASSLSGGASDTQYFGPGTRLTVL.